The source of this T cell receptor beta chain is a study of graft-versus-host responses after intestinal transplantation (dated by TCRdb to the early 2020s). Turning to the overall study: Recipients received multivisceral, liver-intestinal, or isolated intestinal transplants. All recipients received anti-thymocyte globulin induction followed by maintenance tacrolimus and steroids for about three years. Graft-versus-host and host-versus-graft alloreactive T cell clones were tracked in the graft, circulation and bone marrow after intestinal transplantation using bulk TCR-beta CDR3 sequencing. Alloreactive clones were identified by sequencing pre-transplant mixed lymphocyte reaction products and comparing these products with unstimulated pre-transplant donor and recipient T cells. Of the roughly 24 intestinal transplant recipients enrolled in the cohort, one of whom was a retransplant, a few patients without pretransplant specimens were excluded. Donor T cell macrochimerism was defined as a peak of at least 4% donor T cells among recipient peripheral blood mononuclear cells. Samples from a few later patients were sequenced in-house on an Illumina MiSeq with MiXCR processing rather than by the commercial service. Findings and caveats that apply to the study as a whole: Patients with donor T cell macrochimerism had high GvH to HvG T cell clonal ratios in their allografts. GvH clones were detected in recipient bone marrow, and some appeared earlier in ileal mucosa or blood, consistent with an intestinal mucosal origin. Early after transplant, peak levels of circulating GvH clones were associated with declines in HvG clones. The conclusions were limited by the relatively low number and heterogeneity of the intestinal transplant patients.

As concerns this clone: This receptor's antigen is unknown. Base quality data are lacking; no much larger clone is found one base away.

The library came from the immunoSEQ multiplex PCR assay. For most patients, genomic DNA was isolated with the Qiagen DNeasy Blood and Tissue Kit and sent frozen to Adaptive Biotechnologies for TCR sequencing. High-throughput TCR-beta CDR3 sequencing of genomic DNA from most patients was performed by Adaptive Biotechnologies. Processing in the source paper ran as follows. TCR sequencing data for some 19 patients were retrieved from Adaptive's ImmunoSEQ software; three other patients were processed with MiXCR and VDJtools. CD4 versus CD8 sorting errors were corrected by removing sequences found in both subsets at a frequency ratio below 5:1. Because the origin of CDR3 nucleotide sequences shared between donor and recipient could not be assigned, those sequences were removed. To count as alloreactive, a clone needed at least 2-fold expansion over unstimulated cells and a minimum CFSE-low frequency of 0.002% (template counts) or 0.001% (read counts). A clone was considered mappable if detected in the sequenced pre-transplant spleen, lymph node, or MLR CFSE-low populations of the donor or recipient. The cumulative frequency of alloreactive clones was calculated as a percentage of all sequences, weighted by copy number. TCRdb took over this immuneACCESS table, retaining in-frame rearrangements with V and J assigned. Such tables are incomplete; in checked studies, under half of the missing clones stem from an unresolved V gene, and the remainder is unexplained. V and J calls and clone size are given by that table; D and trimming were obtained from the DNA. The sample yields around 130,000 clones; more than 90% were counted once. The leading ten clones occupy over 0.15% of the sample.

Taken with the paper, the label for time point translates to: cells obtained before transplantation from donor or recipient. CD3+CD4+ and CD3+CD8+ populations were FACS-sorted from unstimulated pre-transplant donor and recipient cells taken from spleen or lymph nodes. As encoded in the germline V gene, CDR1 is KGHSH while CDR2 is LQKENI. The CDR3 numbers 16 residues from cysteine through phenylalanine. Kept here is only the CDR3 DNA, which spans 48 bases and is read in frame from base 1. V and J are truncated by 4 bases and 3 bases respectively, leaving an intervening sequence of 19 bases. The source was unstimulated CD4+ T cells sorted from spleen or lymph node cells, collected before intestinal transplant. The sequence came from a human donor who received an intestinal transplant. The chain uses TRBV18 and TRBJ2-7; the D gene is perhaps TRBD2, from 6 matching bases. CDR3 region: CASSRDLAGSGYEQYF. The sequenced DNA: TGTGCCAGCTCACGGGACTTAGCAGGGTCGGGCTACGAGCAGTACTTC.